This entry lists 19 T cell receptor beta chains sequenced from one sample in a study of blood T cell repertoires in COVID-19. TCRdb keeps only in-frame clones here, not all; method: immunoSEQ multiplex PCR. The table shows around 330,000 clones, with 70% to 90% occurring only once. Sequenced input: peripheral blood. These receptor sequences come from a woman aged 45-65 years with active or convalescent COVID-19.

The V and J genes are TRBV30 and TRBJ1-1; 8 bases line up with TRBD1. The length of the CDR3 is 15 residues. V gave up 2 bases and J gave up 1 base; unmatched junction bases: 6. The V gene's germline CDR1 is GTSNPN and CDR2 SVGIG (reference sequence). The CDR3 spells CAWSRGDRGNTEAFF. Here the CDR3 DNA reads TGTGCCTGGAGTAGGGGCGACAGGGGGAACACTGAAGCTTTCTTT.

The chain couples TRBV11-2 to TRBJ2-3, with D tentatively TRBD2 (6 bases). There are 19 residues in the CDR3. Trimming took 5 bases from V and 0 from J, leaving 24 bases between them. CDR1 is SGHAT, CDR2 FQNNGV, per germline. CDR3 in DNA: TGTGCCAGCAGCCGCAGGGACTCAGCACCCGTCCTTAGCACAGATACGCAGTATTTT. It codes for CASSRRDSAPVLSTDTQYF.

About this clone itself: The sample contains more than one DNA sequence encoding this CDR3. The chain combines TRBV7-2 with TRBJ2-2; tentative D call: TRBD1 (5 bases). The V gene lost 3 bases and the J gene lost 6 bases, with 8 bases spanning the gap. Germline loops: CDR1 SGHTA, CDR2 FQGNSA. This CDR3 has 13 residues. CDR3 DNA sequence: TGTGCCAGCAGCTTCGACAGAGCCGGGGAGCTGTTTTTT. This codes for CASSFDRAGELFF.

The genes are TRBV30 and TRBJ1-2, with no clear D. The germline V gene has CDR1 GTSNPN and CDR2 SVGIG (reference sequence). CDR3 length: 15 residues. The V end was cut by 0 bases, the J end by 6 bases, with 17 bases between. The CDR3 protein is CAWSVRRSAGHGYTF. For the CDR3, the DNA is TGTGCCTGGAGTGTACGTCGGTCGGCGGGCCATGGCTACACCTTC. Supplemented by reference TRBV30 and TRBJ1-2, the full variable domain reads SQTIHQWPATLVQPVGSPLSLECTVEGTSNPNLYWYRQAAGRGLQLLFYSVGIGQISSEVPQNLSASRPQDRQFILSSKKLLLSDSGFYLCAWSVRRSAGHGYTFGSGTRLTVV.

This clone was recorded only once. This chain connects TRBV28 to TRBJ1-1, with 9 bases that match TRBD1. V shed 5 bases, J shed 0 bases, and the junction held 4 bases outside the gene matches. This CDR3 is 15 amino acids long. Germline assignment: CDR1 MDHEN and CDR2 SYDVKM. The DNA of the CDR3 is TGTGCCAGCAGTACAGGGGGCCTAATGAACACTGAAGCTTTCTTT. It encodes CASSTGGLMNTEAFF.

This sequence joins TRBV6-5 and TRBJ1-5, with D unresolved. Trimming took off 6 bases at V and 5 bases at J, with 17 bases between the two ends. This CDR3 spans 15 amino acids. Per germline, CDR1 MNHEY and CDR2 SVGAGI. CDR3 nucleotides: TGTGCCAGCAGGTTGACCTGGTCGGGAGATCAGCCCCAGCATTTT. The encoded protein is CASRLTWSGDQPQHF.

The chain joins TRBV19 to TRBJ2-4, with 10 nucleotides matching TRBD1. V lost 8 bases to trimming and J lost 0 bases; unmatched junction nucleotides: 4. CDR3 length: 15 residues. CDR1 is LNHDA and CDR2 is SQIVND in the germline V gene (reference sequence). The CDR3 DNA follows: TGTGCCAGTGGGGACAGGGGAATAGCCAAAAACATTCAGTACTTC. Translation: CASGDRGIAKNIQYF.

The chain uses TRBV5-1 and TRBJ1-2; tentative D call: TRBD1 (6 bases). This CDR3 contains 14 residues. Germline V lookup: CDR1 SGHRS, CDR2 YFSETQ. Trimming took 4 bases from V and 4 from J, leaving 14 bases between them. The CDR3 DNA is TGCGCCAGCAGCCAAGGACAGCGAAGCTATGGCTACACCTTC. Encoded protein: CASSQGQRSYGYTF.

This chain connects TRBV28 to TRBJ2-5, with TRBD2 matching 8 bases. CDR3 length equals 15 residues. Germline V lookup: CDR1 MDHEN, CDR2 SYDVKM. The V gene end was trimmed by 6 bases and the J gene end by 0 bases; junction bases not matched to a gene: 6. The CDR3: CASSQASGYQETQYF. The CDR3 region has the DNA TGTGCCAGCAGCCAGGCTAGCGGGTACCAAGAGACCCAGTACTTC.

This chain connects TRBV18 to TRBJ2-7; 8 positions agree with TRBD1. V lost 1 base to trimming and J lost 2 bases; unmatched junction nucleotides: 10. CDR1 is KGHSH and CDR2 is LQKENI in the germline V gene. This CDR3 comprises 17 residues. CDR3 loop: CASSPLPLAGGPYEQYF. For the CDR3, the DNA is TGTGCCAGCTCACCACTCCCCCTAGCAGGGGGCCCCTACGAGCAGTACTTC. Complete variable domain (other parts from reference TRBV18 and TRBJ2-7): NAGVMQNPRHLVRRRGQEARLRCSPMKGHSHVYWYRQLPEEGLKFMVYLQKENIIDESGMPKERFSAEFPKEGPSILRIQQVVRGDSAAYFCASSPLPLAGGPYEQYFGPGTRLTVT.

The chain carries TRBV30 and TRBJ2-4; 7 nucleotides agree with TRBD1. The V segment lost 0 bases and the J segment 0 bases; nucleotides outside the gene matches: 2. There are 15 residues in the CDR3. CDR1 and CDR2 from the germline V gene are GTSNPN and SVGIG (reference sequence). The CDR3 DNA reads as TGTGCCTGGAGTGTAGACAGGGTAGCCAAAAACATTCAGTACTTC. Its protein product is CAWSVDRVAKNIQYF.

The chain employs TRBV19 and TRBJ2-1; TRBD1 aligns across 9 bases. This CDR3 contains 14 residues. The V gene end was trimmed by 10 bases and the J gene end by 4 bases; junction bases not matched to a gene: 8. Germline CDR1 reads LNHDA; CDR2 reads SQIVND (reference sequence). CDR3 protein: CATAGTGYYNEQFF. The CDR3 coding sequence is TGTGCCACCGCCGGGACAGGGTATTACAATGAGCAGTTCTTC.

CDR3 sequence: CASSFSRRTPAAYEQYF. CDR3 bases: TGTGCCAGCAGTTTCTCCCGGAGGACGCCAGCGGCTTACGAGCAGTACTTC. The V gene is TRBV28, the J gene TRBJ2-7; maybe TRBD2 (5 bases). Between the trimmed V and J ends, which lost 3 bases and 4 bases, there was a span of 22 bases. The CDR3 has 17 residues. Germline V gene sequence: CDR1 MDHEN, CDR2 SYDVKM.

The sample holds one count of this clone. The chain carries TRBV19 and TRBJ1-4; 8 nucleotides agree with TRBD1. The CDR3 consists of 16 residues. The V gene's germline CDR1 is LNHDA and CDR2 SQIVND (reference sequence). Trimming at V came to 5 bases and at J to 5 bases, leaving 10 bases not matched to a gene. CDR3 protein: CASSPKTGVANEKLFF. The CDR3, as DNA: TGTGCCAGTAGTCCCAAGACAGGGGTCGCCAATGAAAAACTGTTTTTT.

The chain is built from TRBV30 and TRBJ2-1, with TRBD2 matching over 12 bases. With 7 bases clipped from V and 15 bases from J, the junction kept 10 bases outside the gene matches. This CDR3 is built from 12 residues. The germline gives CDR1 GTSNPN, CDR2 SVGIG (reference sequence). The CDR3 region is CASRTSGRIRFF. The CDR3 DNA follows: TGTGCCTCAAGAACTAGCGGGAGGATACGGTTCTTC.

The V gene is TRBV29-1, the J gene TRBJ1-2; a weak D match, TRBD1 (5 bases). V shed 3 bases and J shed 4 bases, with 9 bases lying between them. The CDR3 spans 12 residues. The germline V gene has CDR1 SQVTM and CDR2 ANQGSEA. CDR3 in DNA: TGCAGCGTTGAGGGGGGATCCTATGGCTACACCTTC. It codes for CSVEGGSYGYTF.

The chain employs TRBV6-5 and TRBJ1-1, with D unresolved. Trimming removed 5 bases at V and 1 base at J, with 14 bases between. The germline CDR1 and CDR2 sequences are MNHEY and SVGAGI. The CDR3 contains 15 residues. CDR3 region: CASSPLGQRNTEAFF. CDR3 coding DNA: TGTGCCAGCAGTCCCCTAGGTCAAAGGAACACTGAAGCTTTCTTT.

The genes are TRBV7-9 and TRBJ1-5; TRBD1 might be the D (5 bases). This CDR3 is built from 15 residues. Trimming removed 2 bases at V and 1 base at J, with 9 bases between. From germline, CDR1 is SEHNR and CDR2 FQNEAQ (reference sequence). This CDR3 is CASSLRGGSNQPQHF. The CDR3 nucleotides are TGTGCCAGCAGCTTAAGGGGCGGAAGCAATCAGCCCCAGCATTTT.

The CDR3 sequence: CSVADSLNVRSGANVLTF. CDR3 DNA sequence: TGCAGCGTCGCGGACAGCCTCAATGTCCGCTCTGGGGCCAACGTCCTGACTTTC. The chain has TRBV29-1 and TRBJ2-6; perhaps TRBD1 as D (6 bases). Trimming took off 6 bases at V and 0 bases at J, with 21 bases between the two ends. The CDR3 length is 18 residues. CDR1 and CDR2 from the germline V gene are SQVTM and ANQGSEA.